This TCR beta chain was found in a study of regulatory T cells in long-lasting Graves disease. This CDR3 region has 14 residues. Germline loops: CDR1 MGHRA, CDR2 YSYEKL. Sequencing libraries for TCR beta were prepared with iRepertoire HTBI primers and Arm-PCR of CDR3 regions. TCRdb used MiXCR to reprocess the multiplex PCR reads, holding one entry per CDR3 protein. This sample yields around 240,000 distinct CDR3 sequences, of which roughly 18% are seen a single time; 12% to 15% belongs to the top ten. Time point denoted: newly diagnosed GD, antithyroid drugs for less than 3 months. Extracted PBMC RNA gave rise to the TCR library. Study-level points and caveats: Persistent patients shared 2,500 to 3,000 public clonotypes among themselves. Newly diagnosed patients shared fewer, at some 900. Persistent disease was characterized by preferential usage of TRBV28, TRBJ1-2 and TRBJ2-5.

In this sample, this clonotype turned up many times. Its antigen is not known. At one boundary the junction diverges from the germline segment, which might be a read error. This same sample was also part of a study on T cells in Graves' hyperthyroidism and ophthalmopathy. Turning to that study: Diagnostic decisions used clinical symptoms, serum thyroxine and TRAb, thyroid ultrasound and orbital computed tomography.

This sample comprised peripheral blood mononuclear cells (PBMCs), obtained at new diagnosis, from a patient treated with antithyroid drugs. V and J are TRBV4-1 and TRBJ1-5; D is unclear. The sequence came from a woman in her 30s with Graves disease. This chain's CDR3 is CASSQDSPNQPQHF. CDR3 sequence (DNA): TGTGCCAGCAGCCAAGATTCTCCCAATCAGCCCCAGCATTTT.